The entry below describes one T cell receptor beta chain. The sample holds a few counts of this clonotype. Its antigen specificity is not known. No much larger clone exists at a distance of one base, and base qualities are not known. This entry is derived from a study of T cells in Graves' hyperthyroidism and ophthalmopathy (dated by TCRdb to 2018 to 2020). In the study overall: Peripheral blood samples were taken at initial diagnosis, before any treatment was given. To identify TCR V-J signatures that set the groups apart, the researchers used a discovery cohort of 100 patients, made up of around 42 with Graves' ophthalmopathy and about 60 with stable Graves' hyperthyroidism. Prospective prediction of ophthalmopathy was tested in an independent validation cohort consisting of 18 to 20 hyperthyroidism patients and 15 or so patients who later progressed to ophthalmopathy. The 100 discovery patients were randomly split 7:3 into training and test sets. In addition, the study compared T-cell repertoires in thyroid tissue and in blood from five or six Graves' hyperthyroidism patients. After blood sampling, hyperthyroidism patients were treated with methimazole at a starting dose of 30 mg daily, and ophthalmopathy patients were treated with high-dose intravenous methylprednisolone. The paper reports TCR Vbeta CDR3 sequencing of more than 120 peripheral blood samples: around 45 ophthalmopathy, 70 to 85 hyperthyroidism and around 17 progressor patients.

The TCR beta CDR3 regions were amplified from RNA transcripts. For the first round of RT-PCR on the TCR CDR3, the HTBI primer set was used together with the Qiagen OneStep RT-PCR kit. Libraries were constructed in a second round of multiplex PCR, after which size selection and purification were carried out. Sequencing of the libraries was done on an Illumina HiSeq2000 using paired-end 100 bp reads. The paper's data handling went like this. SOAPnuke was used to process the raw data, throwing out any read that contained adapters or uncalled bases, had a mean Phred below 15, or lacked an exact constant-primer or identifier match. COPE v1.2.5 was used to merge the high-quality paired reads, and each unique nucleotide sequence was defined as a clonotype. MiTCR v1.1 was used to align the clonotypes against IMGT TRBV, TRBD and TRBJ reference segments. Only V-J combinations with frequency above 0.0001, covering about 99% of repertoires, were analysed. A TCS score was defined as the ratio between F50 (clonal expansion) and ExV (chaos), using BLOSUM62-based TCRdist between CDR3 peptides within each V-J. Welch's t-statistics and random forest reduced roughly 500 V-J features to 13, which were used in a naive Bayes classifier (R e1071). The public reads were quality trimmed at Q25 with fastp and then assembled into clones with MiXCR by TCRdb, keeping productive beta chains. CDR3 protein duplicates are merged, each entry listing the most common genes and DNA. The V and J calls reflect TCRdb's pipeline rather than the authors' work. This sample has 600,000 to 750,000 distinct CDR3 sequences in its table, and around 15% of those were observed once. The ten most abundant clones make up roughly 15% of the sample.

Stable Graves' hyperthyroidism was defined as no progression to ophthalmopathy during 18 months of follow-up. The hyperthyroidism patients were between 18 and 65 years old and newly diagnosed, with a disease duration of less than 2 months. Patients with uncontrolled infections, other autoimmune diseases, pregnancy or lactation were excluded. Diagnoses were established on the basis of clinical symptoms, serum thyroxine and TRAb, thyroid ultrasound, and orbital computed tomography. Ficoll-Paque density gradient centrifugation was used to isolate PBMCs from 8 to 10 ml of fresh peripheral blood. Trizol reagent was used to extract total RNA, and RNA quality was then checked on an Agilent 2100 Bioanalyzer. Points the paper makes about the study in general: Sample size was not statistically predetermined, and blinding of investigators to group allocation was not performed. Blood samples also contained most of the expanded thyroid clonotypes (frequency above 0.001), which suggests that blood repertoires may reflect thyroid immune responses. In validation, the model predicted progression to ophthalmopathy with 55% to 71% sensitivity and about 73% specificity, a median of around 6.6 months before onset. A 13 V-J signature model separated ophthalmopathy from stable hyperthyroidism, with about 88% sensitivity and 81% to 82% specificity in cross-validation and 80%/75% in testing.

Sequenced material: blood. This clonotype originated in a man aged 50 or older with Graves' hyperthyroidism.

The encoded CDR3 is CASSPGLTGANVLTF. The DNA is as follows: TGTGCCAGCAGTCCCGGACTAACTGGGGCCAACGTCCTGACTTTC. The chain couples TRBV28 to TRBJ2-6; a tentative D match to TRBD2 spans 6 bases. From a lookup of the germline V gene, CDR1 and CDR2 are MDHEN and SYDVKM. The CDR3 sequence holds 15 residues, the cysteine and phenylalanine included. Only CDR3 DNA is held: 45 bases, read in frame from base 1. V is shortened by 5 bases, J by 2 bases, and the region joining them spans 10 bases.